Listed here is a single T cell receptor beta chain. There is no known antigen for this receptor. Base quality data are lacking; no much larger clone is found one base away. Sequences SGHAT (CDR1) and FQNNGV (CDR2) are obtained from the germline V gene. V is reduced by 5 bases and J by 4 bases, leaving a spacing of 8 bases between them. The CDR3 covers 12 residues, taking in both the cysteine and the phenylalanine. Only the CDR3 portion is preserved as DNA: 36 bases, with reading frame beginning at the first base. Healthy HIV-negative adults with no recently reported acute infections or vaccinations were included as donors. All donors were Caucasian adults living in Nashville, Tennessee, USA. CD4+ T cells were enriched by magnetic negative selection, after which naive cells were positively selected on CD45RA and the negative fraction was taken as the memory subset. Blood was obtained by leukapheresis, after which PBMCs were separated by Ficoll-Histopaque density gradient centrifugation and cryopreserved in liquid nitrogen vapor phase. Purity and quantity of every magnetically sorted T cell population were checked by analytical flow cytometry. Genomic DNA was isolated from every sorted fraction and measured by UV absorbance on a Nanodrop 2000c.

Using the deep immunoSEQ assay, TCR CDR3 regions were amplified from genomic DNA by multiplex PCR. Extracted genomic DNA from each cell subset was distributed evenly across all wells of several immunoSEQ 96-well plates, and each plate was treated as a replicate. Each replicate PCR for sorted subsets received about 200 ng genomic DNA, equal to around 32,000 T cell genomes. Purified libraries were quantified with a Qubit 3.0 fluorometer, sized on a Bioanalyzer 2100, and re-quantified with the KAPA Library Quantification kit. Every immunoSEQ 96-well plate was sequenced on a dedicated single-read 150-cycle Illumina NextSeq 550 flow cell. Per the authors' processing: Because the immunoSEQ output held only junctional sequences and lacked quality scores, the filtering could not match the filtering applied to full-length reads. Sequences were annotated with PyIR, a Python wrapper for IgBLAST v1.9, and V/J genes and CDR3 were assigned using IMGT germline references. Reads with weak V/J assignments (E-value above 1e-6), missing CDR3, stop codons, out-of-frame junctions, or ambiguous translated residues were removed. V3J clonotypes were defined as sequences sharing an identical inferred V gene, J gene, and CDR3 amino acid sequence. To compute the percentage overlap between repertoires, the number of shared unique clonotypes was divided by the size of the smaller repertoire. RTK rarefaction, the Chao1 estimator, and Recon v2.1 estimates of unobserved clonotypes were used to assess repertoire richness. Generation probabilities for all TCRbeta clonotypes obtained by the gDNA method from four donors were computed using OLGA. Here the immuneACCESS table is served through TCRdb, limited to in-frame sequences with V and J called. Missing clones are a known gap in these copies; in checked studies unresolved V genes cover under half, and the rest lacks a known reason. The V and J calls and clone size come from that table; D and trimming were worked out from the DNA. Across this sample there are approximately 1.4 million clones, with around 98% seen only once. The top ten clonotypes cover about 0.45% of the sample.

These data originate in a study of shared clonotypes between healthy human individuals (dated by TCRdb to the early 2020s). Broadly, across the study: Two women and a few men aged 18 to 49 years were included in the cohort. For each donor, CD4 naive and CD4 memory were each given three plates, CD8 naive was given two plates, and CD8 memory was given one plate. Leukapheresis yielded between about 0.85 and 9 billion PBMCs per donor. Libraries were prepared and TCR repertoires were sequenced by different laboratories using diverse techniques, in order to increase sequencing depth and limit assay-specific biases. To estimate repertoire size and how much clonotype sharing occurs between individuals, the study deeply sequenced the blood TCR repertoires of a handful of healthy adults. Study-wide conclusions, independent of this receptor: Only blood was sampled, and tissue TCR repertoires likely differ from those in blood. Pairwise subsampling indicated that sequencing depth was expected to affect the degree of clonotype sharing among donors. Rarefaction of sorted-subset datasets indicated incomplete sequencing despite the large sequencing depth. Sharing across a few donors was observed for around 5% of naive CD4, about 4% of naive CD8, 2% to 2.5% of memory CD4, and around 0.42% of memory CD8 clonotypes. Compared with non-shared clonotypes, clonotypes shared by all four sorted-subset donors had higher generation probabilities. The small number of donors limited the genetic and exposure-history diversity represented. Larger estimated clonotype richness was generally found for naive subsets than for memory subsets.

This receptor was taken from a man under 40 in good health. The sequenced sample was naive CD4+ T cells sorted from blood. The cell subset or site tag for this specimen amounts to: CD45RA+ positively selected. Recombination linked TRBV11-2 to TRBJ2-5; a tentative D match to TRBD1 spans 6 bases. CDR3 protein: CASSSRGETQYF. DNA sequence: TGTGCCAGCAGCAGCAGGGGAGAGACCCAGTACTTC.